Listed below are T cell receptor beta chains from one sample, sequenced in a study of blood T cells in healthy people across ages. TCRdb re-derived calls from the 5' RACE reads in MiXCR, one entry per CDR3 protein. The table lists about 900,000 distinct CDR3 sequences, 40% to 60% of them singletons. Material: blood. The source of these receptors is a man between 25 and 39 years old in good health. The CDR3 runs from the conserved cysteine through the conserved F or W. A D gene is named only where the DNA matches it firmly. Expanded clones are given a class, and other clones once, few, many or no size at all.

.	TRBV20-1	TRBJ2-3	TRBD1	TGCAGTGCTAGCCCGGGACAGGGAGCTGATACGCAGTATTTT	CSASPGQGADTQYF
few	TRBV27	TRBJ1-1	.	TGTGCCAGCAGTTGGGCCAGCAACACTGAAGCTTTCTTT	CASSWASNTEAFF
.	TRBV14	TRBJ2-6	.	TGTGCCAGCAGCCCCCCGTTGGGGGACTCTGGGGCTAACGTCCTGACTTTC	CASSPPLGDSGANVLTF
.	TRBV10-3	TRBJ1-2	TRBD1	TGTGCCATCAGTGGAACAGGGGGGGGCTATGGCTACACCTTC	CAISGTGGGYGYTF
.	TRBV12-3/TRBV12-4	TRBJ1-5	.	TGTGCCAGCACCAGGGGACCACCTGATCAGCCCCAGCATTTT	CASTRGPPDQPQHF
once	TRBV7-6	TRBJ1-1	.	TGTGCCAGCAGCTTAAACACAGGGTACACTGAAGCTTTCTTT	CASSLNTGYTEAFF
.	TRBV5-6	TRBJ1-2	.	TGTGCCAGCAGCTGGATGACGGGCGGAACCCATGGCTACACCTTC	CASSWMTGGTHGYTF
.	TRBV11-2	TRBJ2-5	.	TGTGCCAGCAGCTTAGCCCGGGACGGATGGGAGACCCAGTACTTC	CASSLARDGWETQYF
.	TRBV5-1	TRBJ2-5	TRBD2	TGCGCCAGCAGCTCGGGACTAGCGGGGGGCGGTAAGCAGTACTTC	CASSSGLAGGGKQYF
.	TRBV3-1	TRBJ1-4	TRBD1	TGTGCCAGCAGCTTTACCAGGGGGCGAGTCACGCCAACTAATGAAAAACTGTTTTTT	CASSFTRGRVTPTNEKLFF
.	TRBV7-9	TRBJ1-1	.	TGTGCCAGCGGACGGCAGAACACTGAAGCTTTCTTT	CASGRQNTEAFF
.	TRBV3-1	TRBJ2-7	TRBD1	TGTGCCAGCAGCCAAGATTCGGACAGGGGGCTTGTTCCCGAGCAGTACTTC	CASSQDSDRGLVPEQYF
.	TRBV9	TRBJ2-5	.	TGTGCCAGCAGCGGACGAGGGGGGTCAGAGACCCAGTACTTC	CASSGRGGSETQYF
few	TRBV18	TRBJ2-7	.	TGTGCCAGCTCACCACCGGCCGCTTTCTACGAGCAGTACTTC	CASSPPAAFYEQYF
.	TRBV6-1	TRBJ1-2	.	TGTGCCAGCAGTGAACAGGGGAAGTCCTCCGGCTACACCTTC	CASSEQGKSSGYTF
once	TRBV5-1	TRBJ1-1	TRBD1	TGCGCCAGCAGCACGGACAGGGGGTCTGAAGCTTTCTTT	CASSTDRGSEAFF
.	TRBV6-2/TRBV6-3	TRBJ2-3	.	TGTGCCAGCAGTTACAGGATAGTAAGCACAGATACGCAGTATTTT	CASSYRIVSTDTQYF
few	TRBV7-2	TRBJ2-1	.	TGTGCCAGCAGGCGAGGGGTGGGTTTTGACAATGAGCAGTTCTTC	CASRRGVGFDNEQFF
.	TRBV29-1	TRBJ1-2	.	TGCAGCGGGGGGGACACCTACTATGGCTACACCTTC	CSGGDTYYGYTF
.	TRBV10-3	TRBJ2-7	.	TGTGCCATCATGGTGGGGAGCGGCACCTACGAGCAGTACTTC	CAIMVGSGTYEQYF
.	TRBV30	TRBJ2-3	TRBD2	TGTGCCTGGAGTACAGGGACTAGCGGGGGGGTTACAGATACGCAGTATTTT	CAWSTGTSGGVTDTQYF
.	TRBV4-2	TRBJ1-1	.	TGTGCCAGCAGCCAAGCTACAGGAAACTTGAACACTGAAGCTTTCTTT	CASSQATGNLNTEAFF
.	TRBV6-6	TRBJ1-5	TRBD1	TGTGCCAGAAATACAGGGGGCAACCAGCCCCAGCATTTT	CARNTGGNQPQHF
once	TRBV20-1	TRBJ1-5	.	TGCAGTGCTAGTCCGACTAGCAATCAGCCCCAGCATTTT	CSASPTSNQPQHF
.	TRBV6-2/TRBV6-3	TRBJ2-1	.	TGTGCCAGCAGTTCCGCCTACTTCAATGAGCAGTTCTTC	CASSSAYFNEQFF
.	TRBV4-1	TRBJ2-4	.	TGCGCCAGCAGCCAGGAACCTGGACTGACAAACATTCAGTACTTC	CASSQEPGLTNIQYF
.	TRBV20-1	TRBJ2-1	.	TGCAGTGCGGTCCTCGGGCCCTACAATGAGCAGTTCTTC	CSAVLGPYNEQFF
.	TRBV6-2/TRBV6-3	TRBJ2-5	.	TGTGCCAGCAGGGTCGGGTCTCAGACCCAGTACTTC	CASRVGSQTQYF
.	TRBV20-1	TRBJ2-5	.	TGCAGTGCTAGAGACCTCGGGGCGGGGGCGGAGACCCAGTACTTC	CSARDLGAGAETQYF
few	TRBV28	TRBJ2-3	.	TGTGCCAGCAGTTCGGGACGCCGGGGTGGCAAAACACCCACAGATACGCAGTATTTT	CASSSGRRGGKTPTDTQYF
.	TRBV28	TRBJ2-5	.	TGTGCCATCAAACCGGGGGGCTTCCAAGAGACCCAGTACTTC	CAIKPGGFQETQYF
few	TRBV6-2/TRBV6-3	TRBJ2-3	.	TGTGCCAGCAGAGGTGTCGTTAGCACAGATACGCAGTATTTT	CASRGVVSTDTQYF
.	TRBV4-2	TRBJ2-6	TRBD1	TGTGCCAGCAGCCCGACGGACAGGGGACCCTCTGGGGCCAACGTCCTGACTTTC	CASSPTDRGPSGANVLTF
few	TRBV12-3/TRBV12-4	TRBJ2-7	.	TGTGCCAGCACCCGGACAGAGGGCTCCTACGAGCAGTACTTC	CASTRTEGSYEQYF
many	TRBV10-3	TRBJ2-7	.	TGTGCCATCAGTGAGTTAGAAACGGCCTCCTACGAGCAGTACTTC	CAISELETASYEQYF
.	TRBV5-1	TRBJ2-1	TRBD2	TGCGCCAGCAGGGGGGGGACTCCCAATGAGCAGTTCTTC	CASRGGTPNEQFF
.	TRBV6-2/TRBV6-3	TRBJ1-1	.	TGTGCCAGCGCCCAGCCCCACGGGGAAGCTTTCTTT	CASAQPHGEAFF
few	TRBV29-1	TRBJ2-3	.	TGCAGCGTTAAAAGGGGAGATACGCAGTATTTT	CSVKRGDTQYF
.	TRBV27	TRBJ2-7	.	TGTGCCAGCGCCCAAGCTGGCCCTTCCGGGGAGCAGTACTTC	CASAQAGPSGEQYF
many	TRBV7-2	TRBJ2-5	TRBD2	TGTGCCAGCAGCTTTAGCGGGGGAGAGACCCAGTACTTC	CASSFSGGETQYF
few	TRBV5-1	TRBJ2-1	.	TGCGCCAGCAGGGGCGGGGACAGCGCCTTCCGTGGGATCGACAATGAGCAGTTCTTC	CASRGGDSAFRGIDNEQFF
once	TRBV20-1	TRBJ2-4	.	TGCAGTGCCCCCCAGGGGATCGTCAAAAACATTCAGTACTTC	CSAPQGIVKNIQYF
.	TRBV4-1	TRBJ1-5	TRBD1	TGCGCCAGCAGCCGAGAGGACAGGGGGGGGAATCAGCCCCAGCATTTT	CASSREDRGGNQPQHF
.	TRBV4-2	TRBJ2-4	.	TGTGCCAGCAGCCAATCACAGCTACTAGCCAAAAACATTCAGTACTTC	CASSQSQLLAKNIQYF
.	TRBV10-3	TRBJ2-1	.	TGTGCCATCAGTGAGTCCGGGACTCTCCTCTACAATGAGCAGTTCTTC	CAISESGTLLYNEQFF
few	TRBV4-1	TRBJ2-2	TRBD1	TGCGCCAGCAGCCAAACAGGGGGTCTTACCGGGGAGCTGTTTTTT	CASSQTGGLTGELFF
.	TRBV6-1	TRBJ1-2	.	TGTGCCAGCAGGGGTGGAGGGGTTAACTATGGCTACACCTTC	CASRGGGVNYGYTF
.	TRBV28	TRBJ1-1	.	TGTGCCAGCAGTTCCCTCGGAGGGGGTAAATGGACTGAAGCTTTCTTT	CASSSLGGGKWTEAFF
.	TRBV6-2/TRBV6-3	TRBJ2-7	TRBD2	TGTGCCAGCAGTTACGATGGGCTAGCGGCCTACGAGCAGTACTTC	CASSYDGLAAYEQYF
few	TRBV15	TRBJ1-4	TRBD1	TGTGCCACCAGCAGAGGACAGGGGACTAATGAAAAACTGTTTTTT	CATSRGQGTNEKLFF
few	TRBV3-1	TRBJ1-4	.	TGTGCCAGCAGCCAAGACGTGGGGGCCGGTGAAAAACTGTTTTTT	CASSQDVGAGEKLFF
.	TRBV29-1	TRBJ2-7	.	TGCAGCGCTGAACTCGGGGCCTCCTACGAGCAGTACTTC	CSAELGASYEQYF
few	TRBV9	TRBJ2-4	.	TGTGCCAGCAGCGTAGCAGCGGCCGGGACGCACATTCAGTACTTC	CASSVAAAGTHIQYF
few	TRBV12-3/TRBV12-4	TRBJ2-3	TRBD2	TGTGCCAGCAGTCTTCCCCTGACTAGCGGGTCCACAGATACGCAGTATTTT	CASSLPLTSGSTDTQYF
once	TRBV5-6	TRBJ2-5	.	TGTGCCAGCAGCTCCTCGGTCGGAAAAAAGGAGACCCAGTACTTC	CASSSSVGKKETQYF
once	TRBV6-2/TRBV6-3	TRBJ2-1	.	TGTGCCAGCAGGAGGGTGGGGGCCTCCTACAATGAGCAGTTCTTC	CASRRVGASYNEQFF
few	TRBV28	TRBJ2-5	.	TGTGCCAGCAGCAAACGGATGCAAGAGACCCAGTACTTC	CASSKRMQETQYF
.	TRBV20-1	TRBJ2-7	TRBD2	TGCAGTGCTGCAAATAGCGGGGGTAAAGGATACGAGCAGTACTTC	CSAANSGGKGYEQYF
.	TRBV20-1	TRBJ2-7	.	TGCAGTGCCCAGACACGGTACTACGAGCAGTACTTC	CSAQTRYYEQYF